The sample holds one count of the clone carrying this T cell receptor (beta chain). The length of the CDR3 is 19 residues. The V and J ends lost 4 bases and 4 bases, in that order; junction bases with no gene match: 17. Using immunoSEQ multiplex PCR, the repertoire was profiled, and TCRdb retains in-frame clones only, with some absent. The table records under 250,000 clones, 80% to 95% of them present only once. This entry is derived from a study of blood T cell repertoires in COVID-19. Whole-study context: Sources were T cells, B-cell-depleted T cells, or PBMCs; the material itself was cDNA or gDNA.

This TCR was sampled from a man between 60 and 70 years old with COVID-19, enrolled during active disease. The sequencing sample was made of peripheral blood. This chain links TRBV23-1 with TRBJ1-3, with 9 bases lining up with TRBD1. TRBV23-1 is annotated as an ORF whose role is uncertain. The CDR3 protein is CASSPQCPTGGKMGNTIYF. For the CDR3, the DNA is TGCGCCAGCAGTCCCCAATGCCCGACAGGGGGGAAAATGGGAAACACCATATATTTT.